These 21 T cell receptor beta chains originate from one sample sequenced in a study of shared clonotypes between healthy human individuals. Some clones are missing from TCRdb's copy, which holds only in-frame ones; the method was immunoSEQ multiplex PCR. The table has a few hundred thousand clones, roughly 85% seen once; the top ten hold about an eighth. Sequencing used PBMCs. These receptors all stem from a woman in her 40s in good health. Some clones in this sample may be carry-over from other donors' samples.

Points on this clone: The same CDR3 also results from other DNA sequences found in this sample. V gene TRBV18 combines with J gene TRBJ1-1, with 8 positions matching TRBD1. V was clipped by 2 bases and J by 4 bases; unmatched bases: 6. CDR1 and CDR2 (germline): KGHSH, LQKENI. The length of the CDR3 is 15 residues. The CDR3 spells CASSPGQGSSTEAFF. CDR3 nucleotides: TGTGCCAGCTCACCAGGACAGGGAAGTAGCACTGAAGCTTTCTTT.

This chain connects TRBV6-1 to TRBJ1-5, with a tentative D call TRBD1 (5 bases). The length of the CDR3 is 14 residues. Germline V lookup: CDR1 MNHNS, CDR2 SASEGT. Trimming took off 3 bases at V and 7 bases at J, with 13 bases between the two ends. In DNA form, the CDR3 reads TGTGCCAGCAGTGATCCGGGGGTACGCCAGCCCCAGCATTTT. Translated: CASSDPGVRQPQHF.

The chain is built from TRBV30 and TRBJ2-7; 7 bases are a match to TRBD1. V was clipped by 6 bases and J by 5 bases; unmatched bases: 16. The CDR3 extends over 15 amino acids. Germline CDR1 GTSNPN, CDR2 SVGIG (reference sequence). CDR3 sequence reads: CACDKPNRGTHEQYF. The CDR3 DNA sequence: TGTGCCTGCGACAAACCTAACAGGGGTACCCACGAGCAGTACTTC.

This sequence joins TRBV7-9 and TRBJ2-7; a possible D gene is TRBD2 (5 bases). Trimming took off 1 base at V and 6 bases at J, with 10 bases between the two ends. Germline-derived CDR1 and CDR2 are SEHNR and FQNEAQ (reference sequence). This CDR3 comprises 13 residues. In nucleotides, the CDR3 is TGTGCCAGCAGCTTAGTTTACGGGGTCGAGCAGTACTTC. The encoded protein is CASSLVYGVEQYF.

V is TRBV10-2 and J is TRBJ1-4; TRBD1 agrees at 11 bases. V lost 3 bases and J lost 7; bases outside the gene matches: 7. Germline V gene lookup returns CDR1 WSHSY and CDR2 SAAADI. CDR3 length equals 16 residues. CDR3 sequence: CASSEIGTGGGEKLFF. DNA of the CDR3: TGCGCCAGCAGTGAAATTGGGACAGGGGGAGGTGAAAAACTGTTTTTT.

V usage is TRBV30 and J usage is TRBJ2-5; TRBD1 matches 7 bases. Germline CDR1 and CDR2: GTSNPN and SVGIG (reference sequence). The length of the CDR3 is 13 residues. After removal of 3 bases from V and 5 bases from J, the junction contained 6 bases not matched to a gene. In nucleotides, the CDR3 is TGTGCCTGGAGCGACAGGGTACCCGAGACCCAGTACTTC. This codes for CAWSDRVPETQYF.

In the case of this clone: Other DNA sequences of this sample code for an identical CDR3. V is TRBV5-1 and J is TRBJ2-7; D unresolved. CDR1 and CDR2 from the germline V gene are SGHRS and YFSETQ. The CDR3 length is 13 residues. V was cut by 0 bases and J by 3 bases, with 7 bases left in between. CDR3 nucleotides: TGCGCCAGCAGCTTGGGACAAAACTACGAGCAGTACTTC. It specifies CASSLGQNYEQYF.

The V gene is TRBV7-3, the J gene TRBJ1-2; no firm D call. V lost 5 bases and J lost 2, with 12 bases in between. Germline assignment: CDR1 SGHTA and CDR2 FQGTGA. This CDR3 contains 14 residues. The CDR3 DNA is TGTGCCAGCAGCGCTAATAGAGAGAACTATGGCTACACCTTC. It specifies CASSANRENYGYTF.

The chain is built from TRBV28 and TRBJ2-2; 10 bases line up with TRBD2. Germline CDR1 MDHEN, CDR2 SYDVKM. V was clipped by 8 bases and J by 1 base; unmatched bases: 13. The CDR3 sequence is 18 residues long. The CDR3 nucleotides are TGTGCCAGCTCGGCGGGACTAGCGTTCTCTTGGAACACCGGGGAGCTGTTTTTT. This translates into CASSAGLAFSWNTGELFF.

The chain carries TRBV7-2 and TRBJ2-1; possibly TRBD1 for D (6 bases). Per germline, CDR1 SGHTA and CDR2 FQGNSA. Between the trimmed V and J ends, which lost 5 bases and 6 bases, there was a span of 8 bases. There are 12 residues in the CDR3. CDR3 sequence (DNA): TGTGCCAGCAGCCGGACAGTCAATGAGCAGTTCTTC. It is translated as CASSRTVNEQFF.

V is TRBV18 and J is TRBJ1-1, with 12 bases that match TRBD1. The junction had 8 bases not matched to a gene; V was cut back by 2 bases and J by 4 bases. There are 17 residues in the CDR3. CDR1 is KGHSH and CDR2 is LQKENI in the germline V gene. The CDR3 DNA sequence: TGTGCCAGCTCACCATCGGGACAGGGGGCGAAGGTCACTGAAGCTTTCTTT. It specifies CASSPSGQGAKVTEAFF. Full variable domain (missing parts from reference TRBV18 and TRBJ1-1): NAGVMQNPRHLVRRRGQEARLRCSPMKGHSHVYWYRQLPEEGLKFMVYLQKENIIDESGMPKERFSAEFPKEGPSILRIQQVVRGDSAAYFCASSPSGQGAKVTEAFFGQGTRLTVV.

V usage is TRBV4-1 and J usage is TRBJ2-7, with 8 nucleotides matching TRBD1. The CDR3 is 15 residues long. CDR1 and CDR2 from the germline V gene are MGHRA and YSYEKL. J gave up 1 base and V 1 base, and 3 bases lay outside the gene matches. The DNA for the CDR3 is TGCGCCAGCAGCCAAGTAGGACAGGGATCCTACGAGCAGTACTTC. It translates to CASSQVGQGSYEQYF.

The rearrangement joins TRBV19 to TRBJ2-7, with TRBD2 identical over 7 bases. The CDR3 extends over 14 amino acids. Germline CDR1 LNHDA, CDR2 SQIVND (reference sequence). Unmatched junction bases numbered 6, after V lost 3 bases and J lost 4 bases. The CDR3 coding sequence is TGTGCCAGTAGTATGTGGGCTAGCGGATACGAGCAGTACTTC. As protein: CASSMWASGYEQYF.

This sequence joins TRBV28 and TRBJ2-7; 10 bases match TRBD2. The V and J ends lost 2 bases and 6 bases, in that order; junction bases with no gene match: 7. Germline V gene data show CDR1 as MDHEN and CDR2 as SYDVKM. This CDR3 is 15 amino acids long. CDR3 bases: TGTGCCAGCAGTTTAGACCTAGCGGGAGTTGCCGAGCAGTACTTC. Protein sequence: CASSLDLAGVAEQYF.

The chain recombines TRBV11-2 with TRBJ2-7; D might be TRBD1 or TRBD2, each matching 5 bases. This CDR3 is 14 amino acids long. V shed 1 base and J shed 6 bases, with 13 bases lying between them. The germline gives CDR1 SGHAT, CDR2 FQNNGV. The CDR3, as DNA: TGTGCCAGCAGCTTAGGCGTTCAGGGACGCGAGCAGTACTTC. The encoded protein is CASSLGVQGREQYF.

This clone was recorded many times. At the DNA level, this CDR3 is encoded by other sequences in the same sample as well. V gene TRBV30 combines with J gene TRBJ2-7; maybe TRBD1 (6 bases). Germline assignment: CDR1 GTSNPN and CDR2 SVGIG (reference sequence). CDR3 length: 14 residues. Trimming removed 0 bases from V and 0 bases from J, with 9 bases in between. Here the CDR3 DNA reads TGTGCCTGGAGTGTACTCAGGGGCTCCTACGAGCAGTACTTC. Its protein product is CAWSVLRGSYEQYF.

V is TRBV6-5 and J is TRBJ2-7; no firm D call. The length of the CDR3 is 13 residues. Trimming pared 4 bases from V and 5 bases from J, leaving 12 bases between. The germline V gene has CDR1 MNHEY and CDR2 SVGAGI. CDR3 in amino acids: CASSFAQENEQYF. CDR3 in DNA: TGTGCCAGCAGTTTTGCGCAAGAAAACGAGCAGTACTTC.

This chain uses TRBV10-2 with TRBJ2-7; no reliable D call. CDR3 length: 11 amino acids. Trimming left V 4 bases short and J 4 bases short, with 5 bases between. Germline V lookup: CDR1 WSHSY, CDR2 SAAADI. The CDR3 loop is CASSGGYEQYF. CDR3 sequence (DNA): TGCGCCAGCAGTGGGGGTTACGAGCAGTACTTC.

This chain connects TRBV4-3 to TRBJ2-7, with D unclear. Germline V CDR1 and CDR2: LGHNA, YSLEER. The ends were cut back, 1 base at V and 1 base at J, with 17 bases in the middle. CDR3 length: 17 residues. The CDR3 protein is CASSQALFQADSYEQYF. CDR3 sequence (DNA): TGCGCCAGCAGCCAAGCTCTTTTTCAGGCAGATTCCTACGAGCAGTACTTC.

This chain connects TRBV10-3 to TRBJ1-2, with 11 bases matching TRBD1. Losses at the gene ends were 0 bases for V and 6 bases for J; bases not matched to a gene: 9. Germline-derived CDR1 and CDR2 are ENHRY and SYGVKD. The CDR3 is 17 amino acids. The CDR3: CAISESILAGQGDGYTF. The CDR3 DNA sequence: TGTGCCATCAGTGAGTCGATATTAGCGGGACAGGGGGATGGCTACACCTTC.

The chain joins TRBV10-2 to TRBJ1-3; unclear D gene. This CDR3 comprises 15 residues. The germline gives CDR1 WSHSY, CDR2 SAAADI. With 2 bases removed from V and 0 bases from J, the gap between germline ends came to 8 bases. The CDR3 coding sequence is TGCGCCAGCAGTGAGGTCCTGATCTCTGGAAACACCATATATTTT. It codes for CASSEVLISGNTIYF.